This T cell receptor beta chain was identified during a study of human CD8 memory T cell subsets. Germline CDR1 and CDR2: MDHEN and SYDVKM. The CDR3 totals 13 residues. Libraries for TCR beta were constructed using UMI-labeled 5' RACE. TCRdb reprocessed the 5' RACE reads and reports one entry per CDR3 protein, with no DNA. This table holds around 6,800 distinct CDR3 sequences. The study classified TPEX cells as CCR7+ PD-1+ TIGIT+ early memory CD8+ T cells bearing exhausted-like traits. Total CD8+ T cells underwent enrichment via negative magnetic separation. Sequencing was carried out using CD8+ T cells from PBMCs. V gene TRBV28 combines with J gene TRBJ2-1. This sequence originates from a human donor in good health. Here the CDR3 reads CASSTDLVDEQFF.